These 4 T cell receptor beta chains came from one sample sequenced in a study of T cells in women clearing cervical HPV infection. Clones were read by immunoSEQ multiplex PCR, and TCRdb kept only the in-frame ones, dropping some. The specimen's table records about 30,000 clones. Sequenced sample: blood buffy coat. The receptors derive from a woman aged 18 to 75 with a cervical HPV16 infection that either progressed to CIN3+ or cleared (not recorded which).

About this clone: The CDR3 end falls 3 residues outside the read, so it is completed with the germline J gene. The chain joins TRBV28 to TRBJ2-7; 8 positions match TRBD1. This CDR3 spans 17 amino acids. CDR1 is MDHEN and CDR2 is SYDVKM in the germline V gene. Losses at the gene ends were 3 bases for V and 4 bases for J; bases not matched to a gene: 14. CDR3 DNA (partial): TGTGCCAGCAGTTTCCCTCTTACGGGACAGGTCCTATACGAG. This gives the protein CASSFPLTGQVLYE. The complete CDR3 protein is CASSFPLTGQVLYEQYF.

Points on this clone: The sequenced fragment ends 3 residues before the CDR3 boundary, so the rest is inferred from the germline J gene. V and J are TRBV20-1 and TRBJ1-6; D is undetermined. The CDR3 runs to 16 residues. The germline V gene has CDR1 DFQATT and CDR2 SNEGSKA (reference sequence). Trimming left V 5 bases short and J 3 bases short, with 17 bases between. CDR3 DNA, as far as it was read: TGCAGTGCTCCCCGTATGCCGGGGAACTATAATTCACCC. This gives the protein CSAPRMPGNYNSP. In full, the CDR3 reads CSAPRMPGNYNSPLHF.

Comment on this clone: The CDR3 end lies 3 residues beyond the end of the read and is filled in from the germline J gene. The rearrangement joins TRBV29-1 to TRBJ1-1; weak D call: TRBD1 (6 bases). Germline assignment: CDR1 SQVTM and CDR2 ANQGSEA. Deletions cut 7 bases from V and 3 bases from J, with 21 bases between. The CDR3 spans 15 residues. The part of the CDR3 DNA that was read is TGCAGCGCCCGAAAGGGGACACTCACTCACACTGAA. Encoded protein: CSARKGTLTHTE. The whole CDR3 sequence reads CSARKGTLTHTEAFF.

Points on this clone: The read gets to within 3 residues of the CDR3 end, and the germline J gene fills in the rest. This rearrangement joins TRBV6-4 to TRBJ1-6, with TRBD1 matching 8 bases. With 6 bases clipped from V and 7 bases from J, the junction kept 5 bases outside the gene matches. The germline CDR1 and CDR2 sequences are MRHNA and SNTAGT. CDR3 length: 14 residues. The CDR3 loop reads CASSTDRDNSPLHF. The sequenced CDR3 bases are TGTGCCAGCAGCACGGACAGGGACAATTCACCC.